This T cell receptor beta chain is drawn from a study of STAT3 mutations in large granular lymphocyte leukemia. The study, taken as a whole, reports: In T-cell large granular lymphocyte leukemia, about half of patients showed multiple immunodominant subclonotypes.

As concerns this clone: The antigen remains unidentified.

The germline V gene has CDR1 MNHEY and CDR2 SVGAGI. V dropped 6 bases and J dropped 5; count of bases not matched to a gene: 6. The CDR3 length is 15 residues. Generated by immunoSEQ multiplex PCR, the TCRdb table keeps only in-frame clones and is missing some. The table includes 12,000 or so clones, more than 75% detected once. V is TRBV6-5 and J is TRBJ2-5; 13 bases align to TRBD2. This receptor was identified in a man between 60 and 75 years old with T-cell large granular lymphocyte leukemia. Some clones in this sample may be carry-over from other donors' samples. The sample taken for sequencing was peripheral blood mononuclear cells. This CDR3 reads CASSGLAGVGETQYF. The CDR3 nucleotides are TGTGCCAGCAGCGGACTAGCGGGAGTTGGGGAGACCCAGTACTTC.